A single sample is the source of the 21 T cell receptor beta chains below, sequenced in a study of graft-versus-host responses after intestinal transplantation. Repertoires were generated with immunoSEQ multiplex PCR, while TCRdb's copy carries only in-frame clones and drops some. Among 35,000 to 40,000 clones listed, roughly four fifths were seen once. Sequencing used PBMCs, obtained more than 950 days after transplant. These receptors all stem from a human patient who received an intestinal transplant, so some T cells may come from the graft donor.

The chain couples TRBV12-5 to TRBJ1-1; D ambiguous. The germline V and J ends were trimmed by 6 bases and 2 bases, with 10 bases remaining between them. CDR1 is LGHNT, CDR2 FRNRAP, per germline. The CDR3 runs 13 residues. In DNA form, the CDR3 reads TGTGCTAGTGGGAGGGATCCTAACACTGAAGCTTTCTTT. The encoded protein is CASGRDPNTEAFF.

J is TRBJ2-1 and V is TRBV28; no definite D call. V was trimmed by 2 bases and J by 5 bases, leaving 16 bases between them. Germline lookup yields CDR1 MDHEN and CDR2 SYDVKM. The CDR3 sequence is 16 residues long. The CDR3 sequence is CASSLPSEFGDNEQFF. The DNA for the CDR3 is TGTGCCAGCAGTTTACCCTCGGAGTTTGGGGACAATGAGCAGTTCTTC.

This rearrangement joins TRBV6-4 to TRBJ2-1; 13 nucleotides agree with TRBD2. V lost 5 bases to trimming and J lost 5 bases; unmatched junction nucleotides: 3. The CDR3 length is 15 residues. Germline V lookup: CDR1 MRHNA, CDR2 SNTAGT. The CDR3 protein is CASSPLAGGHNEQFF. The CDR3 region has the DNA TGTGCCAGCAGTCCACTAGCGGGAGGGCACAATGAGCAGTTCTTC.

This rearrangement joins TRBV19 to TRBJ2-7; D is unclear. Between the trimmed V and J ends, which lost 5 bases and 2 bases, there was a span of 19 bases. The CDR3 length is 16 residues. Per germline, CDR1 LNHDA and CDR2 SQIVND (reference sequence). The CDR3 is CASSSLDFVVAYEQYF. The CDR3, as DNA: TGTGCCAGTAGTTCGCTAGATTTCGTAGTTGCCTACGAGCAGTACTTC.

The chain uses TRBV10-1 and TRBJ1-3, with 7 bases matching TRBD1. There are 15 residues in the CDR3. V trimming: 2 bases; J trimming: 9 bases; junction bases outside the gene matches: 10. Germline loops: CDR1 WNHNN, CDR2 SYGVQD (reference sequence). The DNA for the CDR3 is TGCGCCAGCAGTGAGAGCGACAGGGTGGGGAGCACCATATATTTT. The encoded protein is CASSESDRVGSTIYF.

The chain recombines TRBV6-1 with TRBJ2-5; no firm D call. Trimming cost V 4 bases and J 9 bases, with 21 bases left between them. The CDR3 runs 15 residues. The germline gives CDR1 MNHNS, CDR2 SASEGT. CDR3 in amino acids: CASSVGSAPPTAQYF. Written as DNA, the CDR3 is TGTGCCAGCAGTGTGGGCTCCGCCCCCCCAACGGCCCAGTACTTC.

The rearrangement links TRBV13 to TRBJ1-6; no reliable D call. CDR3 size: 17 residues. Germline CDR1 is PRHDT and CDR2 is FYEKMQ (reference sequence). V shed 0 bases and J shed 7 bases, with 16 bases lying between them. DNA for the CDR3: TGTGCCAGCAGCTTAGGCCTTGGGGATACTATGAATTCACCCCTCCACTTT. Its protein product is CASSLGLGDTMNSPLHF. Filled out from reference TRBV13 and TRBJ1-6, the complete variable domain reads AAGVIQSPRHLIKEKRETATLKCYPIPRHDTVYWYQQGPGQDPQFLISFYEKMQSDKGSIPDRFSAQQFSDYHSELNMSSLELGDSALYFCASSLGLGDTMNSPLHFGNGTRLTVT.

The rearrangement links TRBV11-2 to TRBJ1-1; 8 nucleotides align to TRBD1. The CDR3 extends over 14 amino acids. CDR1 is SGHAT and CDR2 is FQNNGV in the germline V gene. J gave up 4 bases and V 2 bases, and 3 bases lay outside the gene matches. CDR3 DNA: TGTGCCAGCAGCTTAACAGGGGGGGCCACTGAAGCTTTCTTT. Protein product: CASSLTGGATEAFF.

CDR3 in amino acids: CASSYRPNTEAFF. DNA for the CDR3: TGTGCCAGCAGTTACAGACCAAACACTGAAGCTTTCTTT. The V call is TRBV6-5, the J call TRBJ1-1; D is uncertain. The CDR3 is 13 amino acids. Germline V CDR1 and CDR2: MNHEY, SVGAGI. Trimming removed 2 bases from V and 2 bases from J, with 6 bases in between.

The J gene is TRBJ1-2, the V gene TRBV28; the match to TRBD1 covers 12 bases. Germline values: CDR1 MDHEN, CDR2 SYDVKM. CDR3 size: 17 residues. V dropped 7 bases and J dropped 6; count of bases not matched to a gene: 15. CDR3: CASTGGGQGAKWDGYTF. The CDR3 nucleotides read TGTGCCAGCACCGGGGGGGGACAGGGGGCGAAGTGGGATGGCTACACCTTC.

The sample holds one count of this clone. The rearrangement joins TRBV2 to TRBJ1-6; unclear D gene. The V and J ends lost 4 bases and 11 bases respectively, with 3 bases between them. Germline V CDR1 and CDR2: SNHLY, FYNNEI. The CDR3 spans 10 residues. In nucleotides, the CDR3 is TGTGCCAGCAGTGGGGCACCCCTCCACTTT. It is translated as CASSGAPLHF.

The gene calls are TRBV6-8 and TRBJ2-7, with D possibly TRBD2 on 6 matching bases. Trimming left V 7 bases short and J 2 bases short, with 12 bases between. The germline CDR1 and CDR2 sequences are MNHGY and SAAAGT. CDR3 length equals 13 residues. CDR3 residues: CASKGGSTYEQYF. For the CDR3, the DNA is TGTGCCAGCAAAGGAGGGAGCACCTACGAGCAGTACTTC.

The genes are TRBV11-2 and TRBJ2-1; 10 bases align to TRBD1. Per the germline V gene, CDR1 is SGHAT and CDR2 is FQNNGV. This CDR3 region has 17 residues. With 1 base clipped from V and 5 bases from J, the junction kept 8 bases outside the gene matches. CDR3 bases: TGTGCCAGCAGCTTAGTCTACGGGACAGGGGCGGACAATGAGCAGTTCTTC. This sequence encodes CASSLVYGTGADNEQFF.

The chain has TRBV7-9 and TRBJ1-2; the D is unclear. Germline loops: CDR1 SEHNR, CDR2 FQNEAQ (reference sequence). V was shortened by 5 bases and J by 5 bases, with 12 bases between the two germline ends. CDR3 size: 13 residues. This CDR3 is CASSLTAGYGYTF. The CDR3 DNA reads as TGTGCCAGCAGCCTAACCGCCGGATATGGCTACACCTTC.

This rearrangement joins TRBV7-2 to TRBJ2-7; D is unclear. Germline CDR1 is SGHTA and CDR2 is FQGNSA. The CDR3 totals 14 residues. V gave up 2 bases and J gave up 0 bases, with 8 bases separating them. The CDR3 reads CASSLTPGSYEQYF. DNA of the CDR3: TGTGCCAGCAGCTTAACCCCAGGCTCCTACGAGCAGTACTTC. Full variable domain (outside the CDR3, taken from reference TRBV7-2 and TRBJ2-7): GAGVSQSPSNKVTEKGKDVELRCDPISGHTALYWYRQSLGQGLEFLIYFQGNSAPDKSGLPSDRFSAERTGGSVSTLTIQRTQQEDSAVYLCASSLTPGSYEQYFGPGTRLTVT.

The gene calls are TRBV5-1 and TRBJ1-1, with D possibly TRBD1 on 5 matching bases. Germline V gives CDR1 SGHRS, CDR2 YFSETQ. The CDR3 runs 13 residues. Trimming stripped 4 bases from V and 0 bases from J, with 7 bases between. The CDR3 DNA sequence: TGCGCCAGCAGCCAAGGGGTGAACACTGAAGCTTTCTTT. Translation gives CASSQGVNTEAFF.

The gene calls are TRBV4-1 and TRBJ2-3; the D gene is possibly TRBD2 (7 bases). Germline CDR1 is MGHRA and CDR2 is YSYEKL. The germline V and J ends were trimmed by 2 bases and 4 bases, with 13 bases remaining between them. The CDR3 runs to 15 residues. The CDR3 region has the DNA TGCGCCAGCAGCCAACCACCGGGGGGCTCAGATACGCAGTATTTT. This encodes CASSQPPGGSDTQYF.

The CDR3 here is CASSSGNSHEQYF. In DNA, the CDR3 is TGCGCCAGCAGCTCCGGAAATTCCCACGAGCAGTACTTC. This chain joins TRBV5-1 and TRBJ2-7; no clear D. V lost 3 bases and J lost 5, with 12 bases in between. CDR1 and CDR2 from the germline V gene are SGHRS and YFSETQ. CDR3 size: 13 residues.

This clone came up a few times. The gene calls are TRBV2 and TRBJ1-2; D not certain. With 4 bases removed from V and 7 bases from J, the gap between germline ends came to 16 bases. CDR3 size: 14 residues. CDR1 and CDR2 from the germline V gene are SNHLY and FYNNEI. The CDR3 protein is CASSATSSVGGYTF. CDR3 nucleotides: TGTGCCAGCAGTGCGACAAGCTCGGTGGGTGGCTACACCTTC.

V usage is TRBV28 and J usage is TRBJ1-2, with 9 bases that match TRBD1. CDR1 is MDHEN, CDR2 SYDVKM, per germline. Trimming removed 5 bases from V and 1 base from J; junction bases left unmatched: 2. This CDR3 spans 14 amino acids. In DNA form, the CDR3 reads TGTGCCAGCAGTGTGGGACAGGGTAACTATGGCTACACCTTC. It specifies CASSVGQGNYGYTF.

This clone was recorded a few times. J is TRBJ1-3 and V is TRBV15; D remains unclear. The CDR3 length is 17 residues. Between the trimmed V and J ends, which lost 0 bases and 0 bases, there was a span of 12 bases. Per germline, CDR1 LNHNV and CDR2 YYDKDF (reference sequence). DNA for the CDR3: TGTGCCACCAGCAGAGATGGTTCCAGCCTCTCTGGAAACACCATATATTTT. This encodes CATSRDGSSLSGNTIYF. Full variable domain (missing parts from reference TRBV15 and TRBJ1-3): DAMVIQNPRYQVTQFGKPVTLSCSQTLNHNVMYWYQQKSSQAPKLLFHYYDKDFNNEADTPDNFQSRRPNTSFCFLDIRSPGLGDTAMYLCATSRDGSSLSGNTIYFGEGSWLTVV.